The clone carrying this T cell receptor (beta chain) was seen a handful of times. The data originate from a study of shared clonotypes between healthy human individuals. Study-level information: Used for every donor were three CD4 naive, three CD4 memory, two CD8 naive and one CD8 memory plate.

At a deep level, the assay was run. Sorted-subset replicate PCR reactions contained 200 ng DNA, corresponding to some 29,000 T cell genomes. Some clones are missing from TCRdb's copy, which holds only in-frame ones; the method was immunoSEQ multiplex PCR. The repertoire holds a few million clones, with just over 90% as singletons. Germline CDR1 reads SGHRS; CDR2 reads YFSETQ. The CDR3 extends over 16 amino acids. V was pared by 1 base and J by 5 bases, with 18 bases between. The receptor's source is a man aged 18 to 30 in good health. Some clones in this sample may be carry-over from other donors' samples. Sequencing was performed on naive CD4+ T cells from PBMCs. Documented subset: CD45RA+ positively selected. The J gene is TRBJ1-1, the V gene TRBV5-1; tentative D call: TRBD1 (6 bases). The CDR3 is CASSLNGHRDWTEAFF. The CDR3 DNA follows: TGCGCCAGCAGCTTGAACGGGCACAGGGATTGGACTGAAGCTTTCTTT.